This T cell receptor (beta chain) was sequenced in a study of T cell changes during pregnancy in multiple sclerosis. The V and J ends lost 8 bases and 3 bases respectively, with 11 bases between them. Per the germline V gene, CDR1 is SGHTA and CDR2 is FQGNSA. This CDR3 region has 12 residues. TCRdb's copy holds only in-frame clones and misses some; the assay was immunoSEQ multiplex PCR. This table holds roughly 100,000 clones, 91% found once. The source was peripheral blood, collected in the second trimester of pregnancy. This chain uses TRBV7-2 with TRBJ2-7, with D hard to call. This sequence was found in a female donor with multiple sclerosis, enrolled in a pregnancy study. The chain's CDR3 is CASGRPLYEQYF. Written as DNA, the CDR3 is TGTGCCAGCGGCCGTCCCCTCTACGAGCAGTACTTC.